The 20 T cell receptor beta chains below all came from one sample that was sequenced in a study of identical twins. TCRdb ran MiXCR on the 5' RACE reads and lists one entry per CDR3 protein. The data contain hundreds of thousands of distinct CDR3 sequences, around a sixth of them singletons. These data were also reused for a study on T cells expressing NK-cell markers.

Sequenced sample: PBMCs. The receptors derive from a young woman in good health.

This clonotype was detected only a few times. V is TRBV20-1 and J is TRBJ1-2, with TRBD1 as a possible D gene (5 bases). Trimming removed 7 bases from V and 2 bases from J, with 11 bases in between. The CDR3 contains 12 residues. Germline values: CDR1 DFQATT, CDR2 SNEGSKA (reference sequence). CDR3 sequence: CSVAGRNYGYTF. CDR3 in DNA: TGCAGTGTTGCAGGGAGGAACTATGGCTACACCTTC.

This clonotype was recorded many times. The chain carries TRBV20-1 and TRBJ2-7; D may be TRBD2 (6 bases). In germline, CDR1 is DFQATT, CDR2 SNEGSKA (reference sequence). The CDR3 is 13 amino acids. The V and J ends lost 3 bases and 2 bases respectively, with 11 bases between them. The CDR3 region has the DNA TGCAGTGCTAGGGGACTGTTTACCTACGAGCAGTACTTC. Amino acid sequence: CSARGLFTYEQYF.

This chain joins TRBV5-5 and TRBJ1-2, with 7 bases aligning to TRBD1. Germline trimming cut 4 bases from V and 1 base from J; bases unmatched to any gene: 10. The CDR3 is 16 residues long. The V gene's germline CDR1 is SGHKS and CDR2 YYEKEE (reference sequence). This CDR3 reads CASSRTARQGNYGYTF. Written as DNA, the CDR3 is TGTGCCAGCAGCCGTACCGCTCGACAGGGTAACTATGGCTACACCTTC.

This clonotype was recorded a few times. The J gene is TRBJ2-2, the V gene TRBV25-1; possibly TRBD1 or TRBD2 for D (5 bases each). The CDR3 has 15 amino acids. V dropped 7 bases and J dropped 7 bases, with 19 bases sitting between them. CDR1 MGHDK and CDR2 SYGVNS come from the germline V gene. The CDR3 protein is CASTRGREFGGELFF. The CDR3 DNA reads TGTGCCAGCACCCGGGGCAGGGAGTTCGGCGGGGAGCTGTTTTTT. Full variable domain (outside the CDR3, taken from reference TRBV25-1 and TRBJ2-2): EADIYQTPRYLVIGTGKKITLECSQTMGHDKMYWYQQDPGMELHLIHYSYGVNSTEKGDLSSESTVSRIRTEHFPLTLESARPSHTSQYLCASTRGREFGGELFFGEGSRLTVL.

This chain connects TRBV9 to TRBJ1-1; the match to TRBD1 covers 10 bases. Per germline, CDR1 SGDLS and CDR2 YYNGEE. J was trimmed by 4 bases and V by 3 bases; bases with no gene match: 9. This CDR3 spans 16 amino acids. The CDR3 nucleotides read TGTGCCAGCAGCGGGGACAGGGGCCCTTCGACCACTGAAGCTTTCTTT. This sequence encodes CASSGDRGPSTTEAFF.

This clonotype was seen only a few times. V gene TRBV20-1 combines with J gene TRBJ2-7; TRBD2 agrees at 8 bases. The CDR3 spans 12 residues. Germline V CDR1 and CDR2: DFQATT, SNEGSKA (reference sequence). After removal of 6 bases from V and 3 bases from J, the junction contained 4 bases not matched to a gene. The CDR3 reads CSAAGGGYEQYF. CDR3 DNA sequence: TGCAGTGCCGCGGGGGGTGGCTACGAGCAGTACTTC.

This clonotype was detected a few times. The chain recombines TRBV20-1 with TRBJ2-1; 10 nucleotides line up with TRBD1. This CDR3 has 14 amino acids. The V gene end was trimmed by 6 bases and the J gene end by 3 bases; junction bases not matched to a gene: 5. The V gene's germline CDR1 is DFQATT and CDR2 SNEGSKA (reference sequence). This CDR3 is CSARQGAHYNEQFF. CDR3 in DNA: TGCAGTGCCAGACAGGGGGCGCACTACAATGAGCAGTTCTTC.

This clonotype was counted only a few times. The chain uses TRBV6-5 and TRBJ1-2, with TRBD1 identical over 12 bases. The CDR3 runs to 12 residues. Per the germline V gene, CDR1 is MNHEY and CDR2 is SVGAGI. V lost 2 bases to trimming and J lost 12 bases; unmatched junction nucleotides: 1. CDR3 in DNA: TGTGCCAGCAGTTACGGGACAGGGGGCCACACCTTC. Protein sequence: CASSYGTGGHTF.

This clonotype was counted only a few times. The chain links TRBV20-1 to TRBJ2-5; TRBD2 might be the D (5 bases). The CDR3 extends over 13 amino acids. Trimming removed 4 bases from V and 5 bases from J, with 14 bases in between. The germline V gene encodes CDR1 DFQATT and CDR2 SNEGSKA (reference sequence). CDR3 protein: CSATKDGEETQYF. The CDR3 bases are TGCAGTGCTACAAAAGACGGGGAGGAGACCCAGTACTTC.

The chain recombines TRBV7-2 with TRBJ2-2; TRBD2 agrees at 12 bases. Germline values: CDR1 SGHTA, CDR2 FQGNSA. V lost 6 bases and J lost 6; bases outside the gene matches: 8. The CDR3 consists of 16 residues. The CDR3 is CASRRTSGTRAGELFF. For the CDR3, the DNA is TGTGCCAGCAGGAGGACTAGCGGGACCAGGGCCGGGGAGCTGTTTTTT.

The chain recombines TRBV10-3 with TRBJ1-4, with D uncertain. V shed 1 base and J shed 7 bases, with 13 bases lying between them. Germline lookup yields CDR1 ENHRY and CDR2 SYGVKD. CDR3 length: 15 residues. The CDR3 nucleotides are TGTGCCATCAGTGAGTTCCCCGAGAGGCCTGAAAAACTGTTTTTT. Protein sequence: CAISEFPERPEKLFF.

This chain joins TRBV11-1 and TRBJ2-7, with a weak D call TRBD2 (5 bases). CDR3 size: 14 residues. Trimming pared 5 bases from V and 4 bases from J, leaving 15 bases between. Per the germline V gene, CDR1 is SGHAT and CDR2 is FQDESV (reference sequence). The CDR3 loop is CASSGSPRSYEQYF. CDR3 DNA sequence: TGTGCCAGCAGCGGGAGCCCTCGGTCTTACGAGCAGTACTTC.

J is TRBJ2-4 and V is TRBV20-1; 8 nucleotides match TRBD1. The CDR3 is made up of 17 amino acids. Germline V gene lookup returns CDR1 DFQATT and CDR2 SNEGSKA (reference sequence). V dropped 3 bases and J dropped 1; count of bases not matched to a gene: 11. This chain's CDR3 is CSASRQGIQDAKNIQYF. CDR3 DNA sequence: TGCAGTGCTAGTAGACAGGGGATACAGGATGCCAAAAACATTCAGTACTTC.

This clonotype was counted a few times. J is TRBJ1-1 and V is TRBV29-1; D unclear. Between the trimmed V and J ends, which lost 0 bases and 9 bases, there was a span of 14 bases. The CDR3 contains 13 residues. Germline V gene sequence: CDR1 SQVTM, CDR2 ANQGSEA. This chain's CDR3 is CSVEERNGRQAFF. The CDR3 DNA sequence: TGCAGCGTTGAAGAGCGGAACGGTCGGCAAGCTTTCTTT.

The chain is built from TRBV5-1 and TRBJ1-1; D is perhaps TRBD1 (5 bases). This CDR3 has 14 amino acids. Germline assignment: CDR1 SGHRS and CDR2 YFSETQ. V shed 1 base and J shed 11 bases, with 18 bases lying between them. Here the CDR3 DNA reads TGCGCCAGCAGCTTGACGGGAACTCAGGGCTTTGCTTTCTTT. The encoded protein is CASSLTGTQGFAFF.

V is TRBV7-2 and J is TRBJ2-1; no firm D call. Germline V gene sequence: CDR1 SGHTA, CDR2 FQGNSA. The CDR3 sequence is 16 residues long. Between the trimmed V and J ends, which lost 1 base and 0 bases, there was a span of 10 bases. DNA for the CDR3: TGTGCCAGCAGCTTAGTTGCCTGGAGCTCCTACAATGAGCAGTTCTTC. Translated: CASSLVAWSSYNEQFF.

The CDR3 region is CASSLGGTGGSYEQYF. The CDR3 bases are TGTGCCAGCAGTCTAGGGGGGACAGGGGGCTCCTACGAGCAGTACTTC. The V and J genes are TRBV6-1 and TRBJ2-7, with TRBD1 matching 11 bases. With V trimmed by 5 bases and J by 0 bases, 6 bases remained unmatched. The CDR3 has 16 residues. CDR1 and CDR2 (germline): MNHNS, SASEGT.

The CDR3 region is CASSHRGWEGTDTQYF. The CDR3 nucleotides read TGCGCCAGCAGCCATCGAGGGTGGGAAGGCACAGATACGCAGTATTTT. The rearrangement uses TRBV4-3 and TRBJ2-3, with D possibly matching TRBD2 (5 bases). The germline CDR1 and CDR2 sequences are LGHNA and YSLEER. V lost 3 bases, J lost 1 base, and 14 bases lay in between. The length of the CDR3 is 16 residues.

The chain links TRBV4-3 to TRBJ2-3; D uncertain. CDR3 length equals 15 residues. Germline V lookup: CDR1 LGHNA, CDR2 YSLEER. The V end was cut by 1 base, the J end by 7 bases, with 15 bases between. Here the CDR3 DNA reads TGCGCCAGCAGCCAAGCCTGGTCGTCCACTTATACGCAGTATTTT. Translation gives CASSQAWSSTYTQYF.

This clonotype came up a few times. The chain recombines TRBV5-1 with TRBJ2-2, with TRBD2 matching over 11 bases. This CDR3 has 15 residues. From germline, CDR1 is SGHRS and CDR2 YFSETQ. The V segment lost 2 bases and the J segment 4 bases; nucleotides outside the gene matches: 1. The CDR3 sequence is CASSFTSGGTGELFF. Written as DNA, the CDR3 is TGCGCCAGCAGCTTCACTAGCGGGGGCACCGGGGAGCTGTTTTTT.